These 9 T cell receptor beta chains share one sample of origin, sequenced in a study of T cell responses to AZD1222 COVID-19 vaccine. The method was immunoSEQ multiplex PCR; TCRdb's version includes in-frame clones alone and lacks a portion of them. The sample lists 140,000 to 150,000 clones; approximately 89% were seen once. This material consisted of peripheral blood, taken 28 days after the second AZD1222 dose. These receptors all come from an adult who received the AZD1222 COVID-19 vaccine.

The CDR3 DNA sequence: TGCGCCAGCAGCCAGGGGACAGTCCAAGAGACCCAGTACTTC. Protein product: CASSQGTVQETQYF. J is TRBJ2-5 and V is TRBV4-1; 7 positions match TRBD1. This CDR3 region has 14 residues. The germline V gene encodes CDR1 MGHRA and CDR2 YSYEKL. V was clipped by 3 bases and J by 1 base; unmatched bases: 2.

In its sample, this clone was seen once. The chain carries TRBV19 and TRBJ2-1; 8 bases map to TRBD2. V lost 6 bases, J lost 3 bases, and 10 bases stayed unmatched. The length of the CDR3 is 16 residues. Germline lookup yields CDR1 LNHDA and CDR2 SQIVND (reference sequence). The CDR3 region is CASRVSGVALYNEQFF. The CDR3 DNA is TGTGCCAGTAGGGTTAGCGGGGTGGCCCTCTACAATGAGCAGTTCTTC.

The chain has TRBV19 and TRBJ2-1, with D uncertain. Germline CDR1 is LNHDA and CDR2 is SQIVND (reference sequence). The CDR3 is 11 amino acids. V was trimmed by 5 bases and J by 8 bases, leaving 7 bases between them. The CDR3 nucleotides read TGTGCCAGTAGTGCCCTAGATGAGCAGTTCTTC. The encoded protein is CASSALDEQFF.

CDR3 sequence reads: CASSLARTAFYEQYF. The CDR3 nucleotides read TGTGCCAGCAGCTTAGCGAGGACAGCCTTTTACGAGCAGTACTTC. The genes are TRBV11-1 and TRBJ2-7; D possibly corresponds to TRBD1 (6 bases). The germline V gene encodes CDR1 SGHAT and CDR2 FQDESV (reference sequence). Trimming removed 0 bases at V and 4 bases at J, with 13 bases between. This CDR3 spans 15 amino acids. Complete variable domain (other parts from reference TRBV11-1 and TRBJ2-7): EAEVAQSPRYKITEKSQAVAFWCDPISGHATLYWYRQILGQGPELLVQFQDESVVDDSQLPKDRFSAERLKGVDSTLKIQPAELGDSAMYLCASSLARTAFYEQYFGPGTRLTVT.

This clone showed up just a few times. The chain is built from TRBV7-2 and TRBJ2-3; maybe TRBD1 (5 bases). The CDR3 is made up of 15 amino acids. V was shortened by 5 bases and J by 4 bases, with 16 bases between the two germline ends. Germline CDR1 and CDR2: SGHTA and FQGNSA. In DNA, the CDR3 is TGTGCCAGCAGCCTGGGGTCATGGGGCCCAGATACGCAGTATTTT. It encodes CASSLGSWGPDTQYF.

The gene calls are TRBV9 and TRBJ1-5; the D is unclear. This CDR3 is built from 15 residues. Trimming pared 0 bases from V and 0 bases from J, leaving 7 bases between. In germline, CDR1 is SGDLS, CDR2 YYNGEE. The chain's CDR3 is CASSVEGYSNQPQHF. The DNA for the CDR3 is TGTGCCAGCAGCGTAGAAGGATATAGCAATCAGCCCCAGCATTTT.

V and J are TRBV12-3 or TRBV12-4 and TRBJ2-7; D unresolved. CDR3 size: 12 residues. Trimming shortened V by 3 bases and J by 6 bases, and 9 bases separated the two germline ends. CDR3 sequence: CASSFYRAEQYF. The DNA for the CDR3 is TGTGCCAGCAGTTTTTATCGGGCCGAGCAGTACTTC.

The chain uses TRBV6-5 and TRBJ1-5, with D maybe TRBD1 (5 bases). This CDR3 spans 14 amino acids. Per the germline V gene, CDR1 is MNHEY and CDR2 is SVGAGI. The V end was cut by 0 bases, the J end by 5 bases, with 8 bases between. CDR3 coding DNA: TGTGCCAGCAGTTACTCGACGGGGGATCAGCCCCAGCATTTT. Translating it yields CASSYSTGDQPQHF.

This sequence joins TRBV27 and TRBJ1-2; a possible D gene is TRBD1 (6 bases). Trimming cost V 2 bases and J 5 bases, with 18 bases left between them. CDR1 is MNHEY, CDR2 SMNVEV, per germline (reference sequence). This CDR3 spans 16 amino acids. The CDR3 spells CASSLGQRGTSYGYTF. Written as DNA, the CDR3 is TGTGCCAGCAGTTTAGGCCAGAGGGGGACCTCATATGGCTACACCTTC.